Each of the 22 T cell receptor beta chains below was sequenced from the same sample in a study of blood T cell repertoires in COVID-19. Sequencing was performed with immunoSEQ multiplex PCR; in TCRdb, only in-frame clones are kept and a portion is missing. There are some 350,000 clones in the sample; around 87% occur only once, and around 3% lies in the top ten. The sequenced sample consisted of peripheral blood. The receptors shown here come from a human donor in a cohort sampled during active COVID-19.

The CDR3 sequence: CASSLGQGMGTEAFF. CDR3 bases: TGCGCCAGCAGCTTGGGACAGGGTATGGGGACTGAAGCTTTCTTT. The gene calls are TRBV5-1 and TRBJ1-1; TRBD1 matches 7 bases. V shed 0 bases, J shed 5 bases, and the junction held 7 bases outside the gene matches. CDR1 SGHRS and CDR2 YFSETQ come from the germline V gene. CDR3 length: 15 amino acids.

The chain combines TRBV4-2 with TRBJ1-5; D is uncertain. CDR1 and CDR2 from the germline V gene are LGHNA and YNFKEQ. The CDR3 has 15 residues. V lost 1 base and J 0 bases, leaving 7 bases between the germline ends. CDR3 sequence (DNA): TGTGCCAGCAGCCAAGCGTCTAATAGCAATCAGCCCCAGCATTTT. Protein product: CASSQASNSNQPQHF.

The chain uses TRBV28 and TRBJ2-3; D is possibly TRBD2 (5 bases). Germline CDR1 is MDHEN and CDR2 is SYDVKM. V was pared by 3 bases and J by 2 bases, with 12 bases between. The CDR3 spans 15 residues. CDR3 nucleotide sequence: TGTGCCAGCAGTTTTGAGGGAGACAACACAGATACGCAGTATTTT. The encoded protein is CASSFEGDNTDTQYF. The entire variable domain, with the rest obtained from reference TRBV28 and TRBJ2-3, is as follows: DVKVTQSSRYLVKRTGEKVFLECVQDMDHENMFWYRQDPGLGLRLIYFSYDVKMKEKGDIPEGYSVSREKKERFSLILESASTNQTSMYLCASSFEGDNTDTQYFGPGTRLTVL.

The CDR3 spells CACLRGMNTEAFF. Here the CDR3 DNA reads TGTGCCTGCCTTAGGGGGATGAACACTGAAGCTTTCTTT. This sequence joins TRBV30 and TRBJ1-1; D possibly corresponds to TRBD1 (6 bases). Trimming took 6 bases from V and 0 from J, leaving 11 bases between them. The germline V gene encodes CDR1 GTSNPN and CDR2 SVGIG (reference sequence). The CDR3 is made up of 13 amino acids.

V gene TRBV3-1 (or the pseudogene TRBV3-2) combines with J gene TRBJ1-6; D call uncertain. CDR1 and CDR2 from the germline V gene are LGHDT and YNNKEL (reference sequence). The CDR3 contains 15 residues. V dropped 0 bases and J dropped 9 bases, with 12 bases sitting between them. CDR3 amino acids: CASSQEAPRGSPLHF. In DNA, the CDR3 is TGTGCCAGCAGCCAAGAGGCACCGCGGGGTTCACCCCTCCACTTT.

The V call is TRBV5-1, the J call TRBJ1-6, with D maybe TRBD1 (5 bases). The ends were cut back, 3 bases at V and 8 bases at J, with 6 bases in the middle. This CDR3 has 12 amino acids. Germline lookup yields CDR1 SGHRS and CDR2 YFSETQ. The CDR3 DNA sequence: TGCGCCAGCAGCTGGGGGGATTCACCCCTCCACTTT. As protein: CASSWGDSPLHF.

This sequence joins TRBV30 and TRBJ2-2; 8 nucleotides line up with TRBD1. The J segment lost 3 bases and the V segment lost 6 bases, leaving 6 bases of the junction unmatched. Germline-derived CDR1 and CDR2 are GTSNPN and SVGIG (reference sequence). CDR3 length equals 14 residues. The CDR3 spells CACRQGLHTGELFF. For the CDR3, the DNA is TGTGCCTGTCGACAGGGGCTACACACCGGGGAGCTGTTTTTT.

The chain has TRBV19 and TRBJ1-1, with D maybe TRBD1 (6 bases). There are 14 residues in the CDR3. The V gene lost 8 bases and the J gene lost 9 bases, with 22 bases spanning the gap. The germline V gene has CDR1 LNHDA and CDR2 SQIVND (reference sequence). The CDR3 DNA reads TGTGCCAGTGGATCGACAGGCAGAGGCGGCCAAGCTTTCTTT. As protein: CASGSTGRGGQAFF. Looking up the rest from reference TRBV19 and TRBJ1-1 gives the full variable domain: DGGITQSPKYLFRKEGQNVTLSCEQNLNHDAMYWYRQDPGQGLRLIYYSQIVNDFQKGDIAEGYSVSREKKESFPLTVTSAQKNPTAFYLCASGSTGRGGQAFFGQGTRLTVV.

This clone is a singleton in its sample. This chain joins TRBV19 and TRBJ1-2, with 9 bases aligning to TRBD1. This CDR3 comprises 14 residues. Looked up from germline, CDR1 is LNHDA and CDR2 is SQIVND (reference sequence). V lost 4 bases and J lost 5; bases outside the gene matches: 5. Written as DNA, the CDR3 is TGTGCCAGTAGTACCTCCGGGACAGGGTATGGCTACACCTTC. This codes for CASSTSGTGYGYTF.

This clone was found many times. The chain employs TRBV7-3 and TRBJ2-3; 8 bases map to TRBD1. The CDR3 covers 14 residues. The trim removed 5 bases at V and 2 bases at J, leaving 3 bases unmatched. Germline V gene lookup returns CDR1 SGHTA and CDR2 FQGTGA. CDR3 nucleotide sequence: TGTGCCAGCAGCCCGACAGGGGCCACAGATACGCAGTATTTT. This gives the protein CASSPTGATDTQYF.

The chain has TRBV19 and TRBJ1-1; D gene uncertain. The CDR3 runs 13 residues. The V and J ends lost 2 bases and 3 bases respectively, with 7 bases between them. Germline CDR1 LNHDA, CDR2 SQIVND (reference sequence). In DNA, the CDR3 is TGTGCCAGTAGTATAAATCGGGACACTGAAGCTTTCTTT. It codes for CASSINRDTEAFF. The full variable domain, with the rest looked up from reference TRBV19 and TRBJ1-1, is DGGITQSPKYLFRKEGQNVTLSCEQNLNHDAMYWYRQDPGQGLRLIYYSQIVNDFQKGDIAEGYSVSREKKESFPLTVTSAQKNPTAFYLCASSINRDTEAFFGQGTRLTVV.

The V gene is TRBV10-3, the J gene TRBJ2-7; 7 bases agree with TRBD2. V was pared by 4 bases and J by 0 bases, with 18 bases of the junction left unmatched. The length of the CDR3 is 19 residues. Germline V CDR1 and CDR2: ENHRY, SYGVKD. In DNA, the CDR3 is TGTGCCATCAGTGGGTCTTCTAGGCGGGACTACTACAGCTCCTACGAGCAGTACTTC. This codes for CAISGSSRRDYYSSYEQYF.

The rearrangement joins TRBV19 to TRBJ2-1, with TRBD1 matching over 10 bases. Per the germline V gene, CDR1 is LNHDA and CDR2 is SQIVND (reference sequence). This CDR3 is built from 20 residues. The V segment lost 1 base and the J segment 9 bases; nucleotides outside the gene matches: 21. The CDR3 region has the DNA TGTGCCAGTAGTATAGCTGACAGGGGGCTGGCGGGGGGATTTGCTGGTGAGCAGTTCTTC. It yields the protein CASSIADRGLAGGFAGEQFF.

The J gene is TRBJ2-7, the V gene TRBV5-6, with 9 nucleotides matching TRBD1. There are 14 residues in the CDR3. CDR1 and CDR2 (germline): SGHDT, YYEEEE. The V segment lost 2 bases and the J segment 4 bases; nucleotides outside the gene matches: 4. CDR3: CASSFTGGGYEQYF. The CDR3, as DNA: TGTGCCAGCAGCTTCACAGGGGGCGGGTACGAGCAGTACTTC.

This clone has just one count. The CDR3 is CSVDVGTGLVREAFF. Here the CDR3 DNA reads TGCAGCGTTGATGTTGGGACAGGGTTGGTCAGAGAAGCTTTCTTT. The chain combines TRBV29-1 with TRBJ1-1, with 9 nucleotides matching TRBD1. CDR3 size: 15 residues. In germline, CDR1 is SQVTM, CDR2 ANQGSEA. V lost 3 bases and J lost 8; bases outside the gene matches: 13. Full variable domain (outside the CDR3, taken from reference TRBV29-1 and TRBJ1-1): SAVISQKPSRDICQRGTSLTIQCQVDSQVTMMFWYRQQPGQSLTLIATANQGSEATYESGFVIDKFPISRPNLTFSTLTVSNMSPEDSSIYLCSVDVGTGLVREAFFGQGTRLTVV.

The chain is built from TRBV27 and TRBJ2-1, with 12 bases identical to TRBD1. V was clipped by 5 bases and J by 10 bases; unmatched bases: 12. The CDR3 runs to 16 residues. Germline V gives CDR1 MNHEY, CDR2 SMNVEV (reference sequence). The CDR3: CASSLPGTGGPREQFF. The CDR3 DNA reads as TGTGCCAGCAGTCTCCCCGGGACAGGGGGCCCGAGGGAGCAGTTCTTC.

This chain joins TRBV27 and TRBJ2-5; a possible D gene is TRBD2 (7 bases). Trimming took 8 bases from V and 1 from J, leaving 17 bases between them. This CDR3 is built from 15 residues. CDR1 and CDR2 from the germline V gene are MNHEY and SMNVEV (reference sequence). This CDR3 is CASSRGGAPQETQYF. DNA for the CDR3: TGTGCCAGCTCGAGGGGGGGGGCACCCCAAGAGACCCAGTACTTC.

The chain combines TRBV7-2 with TRBJ1-4; D is unresolved. The germline gives CDR1 SGHTA, CDR2 FQGNSA. This CDR3 comprises 14 residues. V lost 3 bases, J lost 8 bases, and 13 bases lay in between. The chain's CDR3 is CASSLEAGEEKLFF. The CDR3 nucleotides read TGTGCCAGCAGCTTGGAAGCCGGGGAGGAAAAACTGTTTTTT.

This chain connects TRBV5-1 to TRBJ2-3; 8 positions match TRBD1. Germline values: CDR1 SGHRS, CDR2 YFSETQ. CDR3 length: 15 amino acids. V lost 0 bases and J lost 4; bases outside the gene matches: 4. The CDR3 here is CASSLVTGEADTQYF. The CDR3 bases are TGCGCCAGCAGCTTGGTGACAGGGGAGGCAGATACGCAGTATTTT.

The rearrangement joins TRBV4-1 to TRBJ1-5; unclear D gene. Trimming removed 1 base from V and 0 bases from J, with 7 bases in between. CDR1 is MGHRA, CDR2 YSYEKL, per germline. This CDR3 is 15 amino acids long. DNA of the CDR3: TGCGCCAGCAGCCAAGGAATGGCTAGCAATCAGCCCCAGCATTTT. It translates to CASSQGMASNQPQHF.

V usage is TRBV13 and J usage is TRBJ2-1; 14 bases match TRBD2. The CDR3 contains 13 residues. J gave up 10 bases and V 7 bases, and 3 bases lay outside the gene matches. Per germline, CDR1 PRHDT and CDR2 FYEKMQ (reference sequence). CDR3 in amino acids: CASKGLAGDEQFF. In DNA, the CDR3 is TGTGCCAGCAAGGGACTAGCGGGAGACGAGCAGTTCTTC. Together with reference TRBV13 and TRBJ2-1, the CDR3 gives the full variable domain: AAGVIQSPRHLIKEKRETATLKCYPIPRHDTVYWYQQGPGQDPQFLISFYEKMQSDKGSIPDRFSAQQFSDYHSELNMSSLELGDSALYFCASKGLAGDEQFFGPGTRLTVL.

The rearrangement links TRBV5-4 to TRBJ2-2; 9 nucleotides line up with TRBD2. From germline, CDR1 is SGHNT and CDR2 YYREEE (reference sequence). Trimming cost V 0 bases and J 6 bases; bases outside gene matches: 3. This CDR3 is built from 15 residues. Written as DNA, the CDR3 is TGTGCCAGCAGCTTGGGAGCGGGGGGCGCCGGGGAGCTGTTTTTT. Amino acid sequence: CASSLGAGGAGELFF.